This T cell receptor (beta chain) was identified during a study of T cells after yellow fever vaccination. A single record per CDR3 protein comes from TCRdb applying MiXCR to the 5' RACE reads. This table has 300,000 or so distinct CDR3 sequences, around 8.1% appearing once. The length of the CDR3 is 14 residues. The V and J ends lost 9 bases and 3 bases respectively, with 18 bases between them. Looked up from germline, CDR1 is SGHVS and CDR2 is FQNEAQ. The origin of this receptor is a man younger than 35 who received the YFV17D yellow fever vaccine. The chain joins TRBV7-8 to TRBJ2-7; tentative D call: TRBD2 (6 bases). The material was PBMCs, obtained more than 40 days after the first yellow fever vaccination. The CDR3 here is CASWGLGGYYEQYF. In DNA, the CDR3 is TGTGCCAGTTGGGGTTTGGGGGGATACTACGAGCAGTACTTC.